This T cell receptor beta chain originates from a study of beta chain features in type 1 diabetes. Sequenced material consisted of expressed TCRB transcripts (all of the isolated RNA was reverse transcribed). Only in-frame clones appear in the TCRdb table, and some are missing; sequencing was by immunoSEQ multiplex PCR. Of around 500,000 clones listed, over 10% are singletons. This clone turned up a few times. Other DNA sequences in this sample translate to the same CDR3. Germline V CDR1 and CDR2: DFQATT, SNEGSKA (reference sequence). V shed 6 bases and J 4 bases; nucleotides not matched to a gene: 2. The CDR3 runs 11 residues.

The sequencing input was naive CD4+ T cells from blood. This clonotype was obtained from a woman aged 18-30 years in good health. The chain is built from TRBV20-1 and TRBJ1-2; 7 nucleotides match TRBD1. Here the CDR3 DNA reads TGCAGTGCGAGGACAGGCTATGGCTACACCTTC. Translated: CSARTGYGYTF.